Only a few counts were recorded for the clone carrying this T cell receptor (beta chain). Its antigen remains unknown. Per germline, CDR1 SGHVS and CDR2 FNYEAQ. This CDR3 has 14 residues. Trimming took 8 bases from V and 3 from J, leaving 14 bases between them. This sample is drawn from a study of beta chain features in type 1 diabetes. Reverse transcribing all isolated RNA meant expressed TCRB transcripts were sequenced. TCRdb keeps only in-frame clones here, not all; method: immunoSEQ multiplex PCR. Of roughly 150,000 clones in the sample, about 9% were seen once. Whole-study findings and limits: Among patients with Type 1 diabetes, TCRB CDR3s were moderately but significantly shorter in every one of the four CD4+ subsets. High TCR expression in some cells could lead to their over-representation in cDNA sequencing.

The sequencing sample was made of central memory CD4+ T cells from blood. The V call is TRBV7-6, the J call TRBJ2-4; tentative D call: TRBD1 (6 bases). The sequence derives from a woman aged 18-29 years with type 1 diabetes. CDR3: CASARGIGKNIQYF. In DNA form, the CDR3 reads TGTGCCAGCGCGAGGGGGATAGGCAAAAACATTCAGTACTTC.